What follows is one T cell receptor beta chain and its context. A much larger clonotype is one base distant, so this may be a read error. Time point meaning: persistent/refractory GD, antithyroid drugs over 5 years with positive TRAb. There was RNA extracted from PBMCs, and the TCR library was made from it. Arm-PCR of CDR3 regions with iRepertoire HTBI primers generated TCR beta libraries. In TCRdb, the multiplex PCR reads were re-called with MiXCR into one record per CDR3 protein. Found here are about 470,000 distinct CDR3 sequences, 20% to 25% of them singletons; the top ten hold 6.5% to 9%. The data were obtained in a study of regulatory T cells in long-lasting Graves disease. This CDR3 comprises 14 residues. With V trimmed by 5 bases and J by 5 bases, 8 bases remained unmatched.

This TCR came from a female donor with Graves disease. This chain joins TRBV12-3 or TRBV12-4 and TRBJ2-5; 7 bases match TRBD1. Sequenced here: peripheral blood mononuclear cells (PBMCs), sampled when the disease was refractory, from a patient treated with antithyroid drugs. CDR3 residues: CASSGWQGEETQYF. The CDR3 DNA follows: TGTGCCAGCAGTGGTTGGCAGGGGGAGGAGACCCAGTACTTC.